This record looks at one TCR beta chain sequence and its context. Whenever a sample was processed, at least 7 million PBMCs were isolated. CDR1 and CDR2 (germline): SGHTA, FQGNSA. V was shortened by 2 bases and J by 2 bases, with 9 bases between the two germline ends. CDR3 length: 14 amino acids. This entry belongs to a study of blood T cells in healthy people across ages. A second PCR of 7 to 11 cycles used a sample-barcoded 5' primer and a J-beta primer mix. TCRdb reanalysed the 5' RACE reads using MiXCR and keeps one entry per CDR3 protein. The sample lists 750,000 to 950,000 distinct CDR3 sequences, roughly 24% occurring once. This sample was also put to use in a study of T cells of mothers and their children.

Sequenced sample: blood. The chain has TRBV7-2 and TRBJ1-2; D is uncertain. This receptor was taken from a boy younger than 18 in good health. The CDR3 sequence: CASSLRAANYGYTF. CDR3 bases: TGTGCCAGCAGCTTACGGGCCGCAAACTATGGCTACACCTTC. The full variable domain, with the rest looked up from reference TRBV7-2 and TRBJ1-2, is GAGVSQSPSNKVTEKGKDVELRCDPISGHTALYWYRQSLGQGLEFLIYFQGNSAPDKSGLPSDRFSAERTGGSVSTLTIQRTQQEDSAVYLCASSLRAANYGYTFGSGTRLTVV.